A single sample gave rise to the 12 T cell receptor beta chains below, sequenced in a study of cytomegalovirus exposure and HLA in healthy donors. This PCR relied on a set of 60 Vbeta primers and 13 Jbeta primers. Generated by immunoSEQ multiplex PCR, the TCRdb table keeps only in-frame clones and is missing some. The sample holds about 160,000 clones, approximately 86% seen once. The sample taken for sequencing was PBMCs. The receptor source for this set is a woman between 18 and 30 years old in good health and CMV-seronegative.

The rearrangement uses TRBV4-1 and TRBJ1-2; D gene ambiguous. Germline V gene data show CDR1 as MGHRA and CDR2 as YSYEKL. The CDR3 runs to 13 residues. Trimming cost V 0 bases and J 4 bases, with 6 bases left between them. The CDR3: CASSQDNGYGYTF. The CDR3 DNA reads TGCGCCAGCAGCCAAGATAACGGCTATGGCTACACCTTC.

CDR3 amino acids: CASSLIPRGMVYGYTF. CDR3 DNA sequence: TGCGCCAGCAGCTTAATCCCCCGGGGAATGGTCTATGGCTACACCTTC. The J gene is TRBJ1-2, the V gene TRBV5-1, with D unclear. The CDR3 is 16 amino acids. V dropped 2 bases and J dropped 4 bases, with 18 bases sitting between them. The germline CDR1 and CDR2 sequences are SGHRS and YFSETQ.

The genes are TRBV5-1 and TRBJ1-1, with D possibly TRBD1 on 6 matching bases. This CDR3 contains 13 residues. Germline V CDR1 and CDR2: SGHRS, YFSETQ. Trimming stripped 0 bases from V and 7 bases from J, with 10 bases between. CDR3 amino acids: CASSLVTRGEAFF. DNA for the CDR3: TGCGCCAGCAGCTTGGTGACCAGGGGTGAAGCTTTCTTT.

The chain combines TRBV28 with TRBJ1-3; D not resolved. Germline lookup yields CDR1 MDHEN and CDR2 SYDVKM. CDR3 length: 15 amino acids. With 6 bases removed from V and 0 bases from J, the gap between germline ends came to 12 bases. The CDR3 coding sequence is TGTGCCAGCAGCCAACGGGTCCACTCTGGAAACACCATATATTTT. Residues: CASSQRVHSGNTIYF. Together with reference TRBV28 and TRBJ1-3, the CDR3 gives the full variable domain: DVKVTQSSRYLVKRTGEKVFLECVQDMDHENMFWYRQDPGLGLRLIYFSYDVKMKEKGDIPEGYSVSREKKERFSLILESASTNQTSMYLCASSQRVHSGNTIYFGEGSWLTVV.

This clone was counted ten times or more. The V and J genes are TRBV11-2 and TRBJ2-2; 10 positions match TRBD2. The CDR3 has 16 amino acids. Germline CDR1 and CDR2: SGHAT and FQNNGV. With 6 bases clipped from V and 3 bases from J, the junction kept 7 bases outside the gene matches. The CDR3 sequence: CASRKLLAGDTGELFF. In DNA, the CDR3 is TGTGCCAGCAGGAAACTTCTAGCGGGAGACACCGGGGAGCTGTTTTTT.

The chain is built from TRBV7-2 and TRBJ2-7; D possibly corresponds to TRBD1 (5 bases). The germline gives CDR1 SGHTA, CDR2 FQGNSA. V lost 3 bases and J lost 6, with 12 bases in between. The CDR3 runs to 13 residues. The CDR3 loop reads CASSFDPQGEQYF. Written as DNA, the CDR3 is TGTGCCAGCAGCTTCGACCCCCAGGGCGAGCAGTACTTC.

The chain is built from TRBV28 and TRBJ2-3, with 10 bases lining up with TRBD2. The trim removed 2 bases at V and 8 bases at J, leaving 4 bases unmatched. CDR3 length: 14 amino acids. The germline CDR1 and CDR2 sequences are MDHEN and SYDVKM. The CDR3 protein is CASSLASGRGTQYF. The DNA for the CDR3 is TGTGCCAGCAGTTTAGCTAGCGGGAGAGGTACGCAGTATTTT.

A word on this clone: One end of the junction fails to match germline, which may point to a read error. This chain links TRBV6-1 with TRBJ2-5; 12 positions match TRBD1. Germline CDR1 and CDR2: MNHNS and SASEGT. This CDR3 is built from 16 residues. The chain's CDR3 is CASSENAGTGGETRYF. CDR3 DNA sequence: TGTGCCAGCAGTGAAAACGCCGGGACAGGGGGCGAGACCCGGTACTTC.

J is TRBJ2-7 and V is TRBV28; D gene uncertain. Deletions cut 3 bases from V and 2 bases from J, with 8 bases between. The CDR3 is made up of 13 amino acids. Germline V CDR1 and CDR2: MDHEN, SYDVKM. CDR3 protein: CASSFITAYEQYF. The CDR3 nucleotides are TGTGCCAGCAGTTTTATTACGGCCTACGAGCAGTACTTC. Combining the CDR3 with reference TRBV28 and TRBJ2-7 gives the whole variable domain DVKVTQSSRYLVKRTGEKVFLECVQDMDHENMFWYRQDPGLGLRLIYFSYDVKMKEKGDIPEGYSVSREKKERFSLILESASTNQTSMYLCASSFITAYEQYFGPGTRLTVT.

The CDR3 DNA sequence: TGTGCCACCAGCACCGGGGGACAGGTGGAAGCCAAAAACATTCAGTACTTC. Translated, it gives CATSTGGQVEAKNIQYF. The chain links TRBV15 to TRBJ2-4; 8 bases agree with TRBD1. This CDR3 contains 17 residues. Germline V gives CDR1 LNHNV, CDR2 YYDKDF (reference sequence). J was trimmed by 0 bases and V by 4 bases; bases with no gene match: 8. The full variable domain, with the rest looked up from reference TRBV15 and TRBJ2-4, is DAMVIQNPRYQVTQFGKPVTLSCSQTLNHNVMYWYQQKSSQAPKLLFHYYDKDFNNEADTPDNFQSRRPNTSFCFLDIRSPGLGDTAMYLCATSTGGQVEAKNIQYFGAGTRLSVL.

V gene TRBV7-2 combines with J gene TRBJ2-1; no clear D gene. Per the germline V gene, CDR1 is SGHTA and CDR2 is FQGNSA. The CDR3 has 12 residues. Trimming shortened V by 6 bases and J by 9 bases, and 12 bases separated the two germline ends. CDR3 nucleotides: TGTGCCAGCAGACTCAACTTTGGTGAGCAGTTCTTC. It is translated as CASRLNFGEQFF.

The chain carries TRBV5-5 and TRBJ2-5; TRBD2 matches 7 bases. The CDR3 is made up of 15 amino acids. Germline trimming cut 3 bases from V and 0 bases from J; bases unmatched to any gene: 5. Germline values: CDR1 SGHKS, CDR2 YYEKEE (reference sequence). CDR3 residues: CASSWEGPHQETQYF. The CDR3 DNA reads as TGTGCCAGCAGCTGGGAGGGACCACACCAAGAGACCCAGTACTTC. The full variable domain, rest sourced from reference TRBV5-5 and TRBJ2-5, is DAGVTQSPTHLIKTRGQQVTLRCSPISGHKSVSWYQQVLGQGPQFIFQYYEKEERGRGNFPDRFSARQFPNYSSELNVNALLLGDSALYLCASSWEGPHQETQYFGPGTRLLVL.